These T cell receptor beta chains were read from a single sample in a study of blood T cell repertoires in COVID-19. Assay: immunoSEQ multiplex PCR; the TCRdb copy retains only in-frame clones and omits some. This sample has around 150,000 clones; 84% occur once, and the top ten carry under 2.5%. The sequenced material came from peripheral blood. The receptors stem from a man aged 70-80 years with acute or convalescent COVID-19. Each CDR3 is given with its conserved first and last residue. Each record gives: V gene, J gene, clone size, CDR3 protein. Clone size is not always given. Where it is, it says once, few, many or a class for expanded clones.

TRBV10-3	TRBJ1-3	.	CAITKVTGGTGNTIYF
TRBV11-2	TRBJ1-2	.	CASSPGGDYGYTF
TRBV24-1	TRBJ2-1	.	CATSGLAKDEQFF
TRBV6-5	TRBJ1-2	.	CASRKLGGGYTF
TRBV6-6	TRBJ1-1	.	CASSGEATEAFF
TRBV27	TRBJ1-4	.	CASRSTGGKEKLFF
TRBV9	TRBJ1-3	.	CASTKQGGTGNTIYF
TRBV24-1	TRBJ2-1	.	CATSDFGGRARFEQFF
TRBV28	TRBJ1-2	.	CATMDRDGYTF
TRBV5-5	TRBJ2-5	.	CASSFLAGAETQYF
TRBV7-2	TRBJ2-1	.	CASSPKTGISGPPTMGEFF
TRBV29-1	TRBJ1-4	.	CSVADEKLFF
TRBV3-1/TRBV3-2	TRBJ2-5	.	CASSQDSTSGGQETQYF
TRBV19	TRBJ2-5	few	CASSIGRALETQYF
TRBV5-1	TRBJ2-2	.	CASRGWDKNTGELFF
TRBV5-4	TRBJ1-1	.	CASKLGTANTEAFF
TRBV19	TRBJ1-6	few	CASSMGLINSPLHF
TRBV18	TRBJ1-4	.	CASSPARGLEEKLFF
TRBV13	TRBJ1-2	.	CASSRTGNGYTF
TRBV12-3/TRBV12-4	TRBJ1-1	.	CASSFRNTEAFF
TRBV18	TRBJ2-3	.	CASSPRGLAGAGTRADTQYF
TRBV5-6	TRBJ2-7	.	CASSLARGLRGRGYEQYF
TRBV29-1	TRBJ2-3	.	CSVEVGRGTDTQYF
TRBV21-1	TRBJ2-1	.	CARTGRSYNEQFF
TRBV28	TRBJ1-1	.	CASSYGQGEAFF
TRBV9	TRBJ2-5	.	CASSETGLAGVKTQYF
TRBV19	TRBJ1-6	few	CASSIRGGGSPLHF
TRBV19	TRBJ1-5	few	CASTETGDSNQPQHF
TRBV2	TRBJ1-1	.	CASRDRGGFTEAFF
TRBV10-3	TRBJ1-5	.	CAISGGSNQPQHF
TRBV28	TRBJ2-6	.	CASGLRGTGANVLTF
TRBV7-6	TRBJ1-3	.	CASSLVHSGGTSSGNTIYF
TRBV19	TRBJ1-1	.	CASSIAPGLTNTEAFF
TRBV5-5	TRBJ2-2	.	CASSLRTSGGSQNTGELFF
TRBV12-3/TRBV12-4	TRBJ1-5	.	CASSWDINQPQHF
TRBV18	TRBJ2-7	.	CASSPTASYSYEQYF
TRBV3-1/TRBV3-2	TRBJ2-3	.	CASSQVAGGPDTQYF
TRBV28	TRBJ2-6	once	CASSGGTGANVLTF
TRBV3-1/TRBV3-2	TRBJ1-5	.	CASSQGRSGGTPQHF
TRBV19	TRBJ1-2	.	CASSISEPMYGYTF
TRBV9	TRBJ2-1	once	CASSVGAVAEQFF
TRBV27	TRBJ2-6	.	CASSLSSGANVLTF
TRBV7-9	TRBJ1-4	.	CASSPLREKLFF
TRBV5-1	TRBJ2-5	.	CASSPGQGQETQYF
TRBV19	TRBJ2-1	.	CASSRGHNSYNEQFF